The present T cell receptor beta chain was sequenced within a study of T cell clusters in autoimmune cytopenias. One tube held mixed TRB-A and TRB-B primer pools for touch-down PCR. TCRdb reprocessed the multiplex PCR reads, with one entry per CDR3 protein and no DNA. There are 8,300 or so distinct CDR3 sequences in the sample, with about 4.7% held by the top ten. Each sample's input was approximately 270 ng genomic DNA, 35,000 to 40,000 genome equivalents. Study-level results: TRB repertoire shifts in secondary cytopenia and chronic lymphocytic leukemia mostly reflected lymphoma, not autoimmunity.

Considering frequency, this clonotype is medium-sized. The target antigen is unknown. CDR1 is SGHTA and CDR2 is FQGNSA in the germline V gene. The length of the CDR3 is 15 residues. The TCR originated in a human donor with an autoimmune cytopenia or autoimmune hepatitis (not recorded which). Sequencing used peripheral blood. The rearrangement joins TRBV7-2 to TRBJ2-1; TCRdb picks TRBD2, but there is no DNA to check that call. The CDR3 is CASSLGAGVRHEQFF.